This passage covers 22 T cell receptor beta chains from one sample sequenced in a study of blood T cells in healthy people across ages. A second PCR, run for roughly 7 to 12 cycles, used a sample-barcoded 5' primer plus a J-beta primer mix. TCRdb fed the 5' RACE reads into MiXCR, producing one record per CDR3 protein. The sample yields about 1.5 million distinct CDR3 sequences, roughly 43% seen once. Input material: blood. The receptor set was obtained from a woman between 18 and 29 years old in good health.

This clonotype has a count of ten or more. The V and J genes are TRBV6-6 and TRBJ2-3, with a possible D match to TRBD2 (6 bases). The CDR3 is 14 residues long. Germline V lookup: CDR1 MNHNY, CDR2 SVGAGI (reference sequence). The V end was cut by 6 bases, the J end by 0 bases, with 10 bases between. CDR3 protein: CASRGGLSTDTQYF. CDR3 sequence (DNA): TGTGCCAGCAGGGGGGGACTGAGCACAGATACGCAGTATTTT.

The J gene is TRBJ1-2, the V gene TRBV12-3 or TRBV12-4, with D unresolved. This CDR3 has 13 residues. V dropped 3 bases and J dropped 3 bases, with 8 bases sitting between them. This CDR3 is CASSFTVYYGYTF. In nucleotides, the CDR3 is TGTGCCAGCAGTTTTACAGTATACTATGGCTACACCTTC.

This clonotype has more than one count but fewer than ten. The chain couples TRBV4-1 to TRBJ1-6, with D unclear. Germline loops: CDR1 MGHRA, CDR2 YSYEKL. The CDR3 totals 15 residues. V gave up 2 bases and J gave up 9 bases, with 14 bases separating them. CDR3 residues: CASSQTLSLGSPLHF. The CDR3, as DNA: TGCGCCAGCAGCCAAACCCTTAGTTTGGGTTCACCCCTCCACTTT.

V usage is TRBV20-1 and J usage is TRBJ2-1, with 7 nucleotides matching TRBD1. The germline V gene encodes CDR1 DFQATT and CDR2 SNEGSKA (reference sequence). The CDR3 has 14 residues. The J segment lost 4 bases and the V segment lost 6 bases, leaving 9 bases of the junction unmatched. This chain's CDR3 is CSAGVGQTYNEQFF. The CDR3 DNA is TGCAGTGCGGGCGTGGGACAGACTTACAATGAGCAGTTCTTC.

There are many counts of this clonotype. The CDR3 nucleotides read TGTGCCAGCAGCCATTCCTACTACGAGCAGTACTTC. Encoded protein: CASSHSYYEQYF. The chain is built from TRBV3-1 and TRBJ2-7; D remains unclear. V was clipped by 3 bases and J by 3 bases, with 6 bases between them. Germline CDR1 reads LGHDT; CDR2 reads YNNKEL (reference sequence). The CDR3 contains 12 residues.

The CDR3 DNA is TGTGCCAGCAGCAACAGGGTAGAGGAGACCCAGTACTTC. Protein sequence: CASSNRVEETQYF. The chain combines TRBV6-1 with TRBJ2-5; D is possibly TRBD1 (6 bases). Between the trimmed V and J ends, which lost 6 bases and 5 bases, there was a span of 13 bases. There are 13 residues in the CDR3. The germline gives CDR1 MNHNS, CDR2 SASEGT.

This clonotype was detected only a few times. The J gene is TRBJ1-2, the V gene TRBV27; D ambiguous. The V gene lost 3 bases and the J gene lost 1 base, with 21 bases spanning the gap. CDR1 is MNHEY, CDR2 SMNVEV, per germline (reference sequence). CDR3 length: 18 amino acids. CDR3 bases: TGTGCCAGCAGTTTTAGATTGTCGGGGTCCGGACTTAACTATGGCTACACCTTC. It specifies CASSFRLSGSGLNYGYTF.

The chain has TRBV29-1 and TRBJ1-1, with D uncertain. CDR3 length: 11 residues. The V end was cut by 4 bases, the J end by 3 bases, with 6 bases between. Germline V gives CDR1 SQVTM, CDR2 ANQGSEA. This chain's CDR3 is CSVAEYTEAFF. The CDR3 nucleotides read TGCAGCGTTGCAGAGTACACTGAAGCTTTCTTT.

The chain is built from TRBV12-3 or TRBV12-4 and TRBJ2-5, with 10 bases aligning to TRBD2. CDR3 length: 15 amino acids. V trimming: 3 bases; J trimming: 7 bases; junction bases outside the gene matches: 8. The CDR3 here is CASSFRAGGFGTQYF. The DNA of the CDR3 is TGTGCCAGCAGTTTTCGAGCGGGAGGGTTTGGGACCCAGTACTTC.

This clonotype was counted once. V and J are TRBV7-9 and TRBJ2-3, with D maybe TRBD2 (6 bases). CDR3 length equals 16 residues. Germline V lookup: CDR1 SEHNR, CDR2 FQNEAQ (reference sequence). V lost 4 bases and J 2 bases, leaving 16 bases between the germline ends. The CDR3 DNA reads as TGTGCCAGCAGCTCCTCACGGGACTCTTACACAGATACGCAGTATTTT. Amino acid sequence: CASSSSRDSYTDTQYF.

This clonotype was detected only a few times. The chain combines TRBV4-1 with TRBJ1-1; a possible D gene is TRBD1 (5 bases). The V gene's germline CDR1 is MGHRA and CDR2 YSYEKL. The CDR3 spans 13 residues. Trimming took 2 bases from V and 6 from J, leaving 10 bases between them. The CDR3 is CASSQQGRPEAFF. CDR3 sequence (DNA): TGCGCCAGCAGCCAACAGGGCCGGCCTGAAGCTTTCTTT.

V is TRBV7-2 and J is TRBJ2-1; 9 nucleotides agree with TRBD2. Germline V CDR1 and CDR2: SGHTA, FQGNSA. The CDR3 is made up of 16 amino acids. Trimming at V came to 5 bases and at J to 6 bases, leaving 11 bases not matched to a gene. For the CDR3, the DNA is TGTGCCAGCAGCACCTCGAGGGCGGGAGGGGCCAATGAGCAGTTCTTC. Translated: CASSTSRAGGANEQFF.

This clonotype was recorded only once. The rearrangement links TRBV3-1 to TRBJ2-1, with TRBD1 as a possible D gene (5 bases). Germline assignment: CDR1 LGHDT and CDR2 YNNKEL (reference sequence). The V end lost 1 base, the J end lost 6 bases, and 10 bases lay between the germline ends. There are 14 residues in the CDR3. CDR3 coding DNA: TGTGCCAGCAGCCAAGGAGCCAGGGCCAATGAGCAGTTCTTC. As protein: CASSQGARANEQFF.

The chain is built from TRBV4-3 and TRBJ1-6, with 9 positions matching TRBD1. The germline V gene has CDR1 LGHNA and CDR2 YSLEER. J lost 7 bases, V lost 5 bases, and 9 bases had no gene match. The CDR3 sequence is 16 residues long. CDR3 sequence (DNA): TGCGCCAGCAGCTCCCGACAGGGGGTTGGCAATTCACCCCTCCACTTT. Translating gives CASSSRQGVGNSPLHF.

V gene TRBV20-1 combines with J gene TRBJ1-2; tentatively, D is TRBD1 (5 bases). This CDR3 has 16 residues. The germline CDR1 and CDR2 sequences are DFQATT and SNEGSKA (reference sequence). Trimming removed 0 bases at V and 3 bases at J, with 17 bases between. CDR3 DNA: TGCAGTGCTAGAGATCCCCTGGGGGAAGATTACTATGGCTACACCTTC. Translating gives CSARDPLGEDYYGYTF.

The chain is built from TRBV2 and TRBJ2-3; possibly TRBD2 for D (5 bases). The V gene lost 6 bases and the J gene lost 7 bases, with 23 bases spanning the gap. This CDR3 has 16 residues. Germline-derived CDR1 and CDR2 are SNHLY and FYNNEI. CDR3 DNA sequence: TGTGCCAGCAGCGGGTCCCCGGGCGGGTCCGGATATACGCAGTATTTT. Protein sequence: CASSGSPGGSGYTQYF.

The chain uses TRBV20-1 and TRBJ1-2, with no clear D. V gave up 0 bases and J gave up 2 bases, with 13 bases separating them. Germline CDR1 and CDR2: DFQATT and SNEGSKA (reference sequence). The CDR3 runs 15 residues. CDR3 nucleotide sequence: TGCAGTGCTAGAGATCTCGGGCAGCTCAACTATGGCTACACCTTC. Its protein product is CSARDLGQLNYGYTF.

A single count supports this clonotype. The chain joins TRBV10-2 to TRBJ2-7; 7 bases agree with TRBD1. The J segment lost 1 base and the V segment lost 3 bases, leaving 6 bases of the junction unmatched. Germline-derived CDR1 and CDR2 are WSHSY and SAAADI. The length of the CDR3 is 15 residues. CDR3 region: CASSDLRDRSYEQYF. CDR3 DNA: TGCGCCAGCAGTGACCTCCGGGACAGATCCTACGAGCAGTACTTC.

This clonotype was detected once. The CDR3 is CASNARGKQETRYF. CDR3 in DNA: TGTGCCAGCAACGCGCGGGGGAAACAAGAGACTCGGTACTTC. This chain uses TRBV3-1 with TRBJ2-7; TRBD2 matches at 7 bases. The ends lost 7 bases at V and 12 bases at J; junction bases unmatched: 18. CDR3 length: 14 residues. Germline V gene lookup returns CDR1 LGHDT and CDR2 YNNKEL (reference sequence).

This clonotype was seen more than once but under ten times. This chain links TRBV20-1 with TRBJ2-5, with 7 positions matching TRBD1. This CDR3 comprises 15 residues. V dropped 1 base and J dropped 1; count of bases not matched to a gene: 6. Per germline, CDR1 DFQATT and CDR2 SNEGSKA (reference sequence). This CDR3 is CSARGFRDSQETQYF. DNA of the CDR3: TGCAGTGCTAGAGGATTCCGGGACAGCCAAGAGACCCAGTACTTC.

This chain links TRBV5-1 with TRBJ2-5; 9 bases match TRBD2. The CDR3 covers 14 residues. The junction had 6 bases not matched to a gene; V was cut back by 4 bases and J by 5 bases. Germline CDR1 reads SGHRS; CDR2 reads YFSETQ. The CDR3 DNA reads TGCGCCAGCAGCATCACTACTAGCGGGGAGACCCAGTACTTC. Translating it yields CASSITTSGETQYF.

Regarding this clonotype: This could be a read error, since a much larger clone is one nucleotide away. Because it lacks the conserved phenylalanine or tryptophan at the end, this CDR3 is likely a read error. The chain carries TRBV4-2 and TRBJ2-1; TRBD2 matches at 12 bases. V was clipped by 1 base and J by 7 bases; unmatched bases: 5. The CDR3 is 16 amino acids. The germline CDR1 and CDR2 sequences are LGHNA and YNFKEQ. The chain's CDR3 is CASSQALAGGLNEQFL. In DNA, the CDR3 is TGTGCCAGCAGCCAAGCCCTAGCGGGGGGGTTAAATGAGCAGTTCTTA.